A selection of T cell receptor beta chains follows, all from one sample in a study of regulatory T cells in long-lasting Graves disease. TCRdb processed the multiplex PCR reads anew with MiXCR; each CDR3 protein has one entry. Of hundreds of thousands of distinct CDR3 sequences in the sample, approximately 15% were seen once. These data were also filed under a second study, of T cells in Graves' hyperthyroidism and ophthalmopathy.

This specimen was peripheral blood mononuclear cells (PBMCs), taken at new diagnosis, from a patient treated with antithyroid drugs. All receptors derive from a woman between 25 and 40 years old with Graves disease. The CDR3 runs from the conserved cysteine through the conserved F or W. D genes are given only for firm matches. Clone sizes are given selectively: once, few, many, or a class where the clone is expanded.

clone_size	cdr3_length	d_call	v_call	j_call	cdr3_aa	cdr3_nt
few	14	-	TRBV28	TRBJ1-1	CASNRGDLNAEAFF	TGTGCCAGCAATCGGGGGGACCTTAACGCTGAAGCTTTCTTT
many	13	-	TRBV3-1	TRBJ2-7	CASSQGRFYEQYF	TGTGCCAGCAGCCAGGGACGGTTTTACGAGCAGTACTTC
few	14	-	TRBV5-1	TRBJ1-4	CASCMGAQGEKLFF	TGCGCCAGTTGTATGGGGGCTCAAGGGGAAAAACTGTTTTTT
many	15	TRBD1	TRBV7-2	TRBJ1-3	CASSADRAEGNTIYF	TGTGCCAGCAGCGCCGACAGGGCGGAAGGAAACACCATATATTTT
-	15	-	TRBV3-1	TRBJ2-2	CASSLRGVLAGELFF	TGTGCCAGCAGCCTAAGAGGGGTTTTAGCCGGGGAGCTGTTTTTT
few	11	-	TRBV25-1	TRBJ2-7	CASSGADEQYF	TGTGCCAGCAGTGGAGCCGACGAGCAGTACTTC
many	16	-	TRBV12-3/TRBV12-4	TRBJ2-7	CASSSPPDSLSYEQYF	TGTGCCAGCAGTTCCCCACCGGACAGTTTGTCCTACGAGCAGTACTTC
many	14	-	TRBV5-5	TRBJ1-5	CASSLYRENQPQHF	TGTGCCAGCAGCTTGTACAGGGAAAATCAGCCCCAGCATTTT
-	13	-	TRBV30	TRBJ1-5	CAWSPLLNQPQHF	TGTGCCTGGAGTCCCCTCCTTAATCAGCCCCAGCATTTT
many	15	TRBD2	TRBV20-1	TRBJ2-7	CSARSASGWPYEQYF	TGCAGTGCCAGATCCGCTAGCGGGTGGCCCTACGAGCAGTACTTC
-	16	TRBD1	TRBV27	TRBJ2-1	CASSLPAGTGPHEQFF	TGTGCCAGCAGTTTACCCGCTGGGACAGGGCCGCATGAGCAGTTCTTC
many	15	TRBD1	TRBV28	TRBJ2-7	CASKPTGTGGWEQYF	TGTGCCAGCAAACCAACCGGGACAGGGGGTTGGGAGCAGTACTTC
many	13	-	TRBV28	TRBJ1-6	CASSRSGDLPLHF	TGTGCCAGCAGCCGATCGGGGGACTTACCCCTCCACTTT
-	16	-	TRBV10-2	TRBJ1-2	CASSEYQSTDGYGYTF	TGCGCCAGCAGTGAGTATCAATCGACGGACGGCTATGGCTACACCTTC
many	12	-	TRBV6-1	TRBJ1-1	CASRIGPGEAFF	TGTGCCAGCAGAATCGGACCTGGAGAAGCTTTCTTT
few	16	-	TRBV6-2/TRBV6-3	TRBJ2-6	CASSTFRGPGANVLTF	TGTGCCAGCAGTACTTTCAGGGGACCCGGGGCCAACGTCCTGACTTTC
many	15	TRBD1	TRBV28	TRBJ2-7	CASTGAGTGPYEQYF	TGTGCCAGCACCGGAGCCGGGACAGGGCCTTACGAGCAGTACTTC
few	15	-	TRBV12-5	TRBJ2-3	CASGRGEFLTDTQYF	TGTGCTAGTGGGAGAGGCGAGTTCCTCACAGATACGCAGTATTTT
few	15	-	TRBV6-1	TRBJ1-1	CASSPGQRMNTEAFF	TGTGCCAGCAGCCCTGGACAGCGCATGAACACTGAAGCTTTCTTT
few	14	-	TRBV10-3	TRBJ1-6	CAISLSSYNSPLHF	TGTGCCATCTCTTTAAGCTCCTATAATTCACCCCTCCACTTT